The 8 T cell receptor beta chains reported below all come from one sample, sequenced in a study of blood T cell repertoires in COVID-19 (TCRdb year 2020). The protocol used for the library was the immunoSEQ multiplex PCR assay. TCRdb retrieved this table from immuneACCESS and kept in-frame rearrangements only. Not all clones are present; in checked studies, unresolved V genes account for under half, and no reason is known for the remainder. The sample table records about 270,000 clones; approximately 92% of these occur just once. The top ten hold about 2.5% of the sample. The sample comprised peripheral blood. These receptors were taken from a young adult with COVID-19, enrolled during active disease.

The chain couples TRBV6-1 to TRBJ1-1, with D uncertain. Germline-derived CDR1 and CDR2 are MNHNS and SASEGT. Trimming removed 2 bases at V and 8 bases at J, with 12 bases between. CDR3 length: 13 residues. CDR3 in DNA: TGTGCCAGCAGTGAAATCGGGTGGGTAGAAGCTTTCTTT. This sequence encodes CASSEIGWVEAFF.

The chain joins TRBV29-1 to TRBJ1-3; weak D call: TRBD1 (5 bases). CDR3 length equals 17 residues. Trimming stripped 0 bases from V and 0 bases from J, with 15 bases between. Germline V lookup: CDR1 SQVTM, CDR2 ANQGSEA. For the CDR3, the DNA is TGCAGCGTTGAAGATCCGTCCCAGGGCAGCTCTGGAAACACCATATATTTT. Amino acids: CSVEDPSQGSSGNTIYF.

CDR3 sequence: CASNLLDSNEQFF. Here the CDR3 DNA reads TGCGCCAGCAACCTACTAGACTCCAATGAGCAGTTCTTC. This chain uses TRBV5-1 with TRBJ2-1; tentatively, D is TRBD2 (5 bases). This CDR3 has 13 amino acids. With 6 bases removed from V and 6 bases from J, the gap between germline ends came to 13 bases. Germline CDR1 reads SGHRS; CDR2 reads YFSETQ.

V is TRBV25-1 and J is TRBJ2-1, with D unresolved. There are 16 residues in the CDR3. V dropped 5 bases and J dropped 0 bases, with 14 bases sitting between them. Germline CDR1 is MGHDK and CDR2 is SYGVNS. The CDR3 coding sequence is TGTGCCAGCAGTTTGTTGGCGGAAAGCTCCTACAATGAGCAGTTCTTC. Translation gives CASSLLAESSYNEQFF.

The chain uses TRBV5-5 and TRBJ1-4; 11 nucleotides agree with TRBD1. J lost 8 bases, V lost 4 bases, and 4 bases had no gene match. Per germline, CDR1 SGHKS and CDR2 YYEKEE (reference sequence). The CDR3 consists of 14 residues. CDR3 loop: CASSRTGGFEKLFF. CDR3 in DNA: TGTGCCAGCAGCCGGACAGGGGGCTTCGAAAAACTGTTTTTT.

The chain employs TRBV5-1 and TRBJ1-3, with 8 bases aligning to TRBD1. Germline CDR1 and CDR2: SGHRS and YFSETQ. The CDR3 length is 15 residues. Losses at the gene ends were 5 bases for V and 0 bases for J; bases not matched to a gene: 4. CDR3 nucleotide sequence: TGCGCCAGCAGAAAGGACAGGGCCTCTGGAAACACCATATATTTT. It specifies CASRKDRASGNTIYF.

The chain uses TRBV19 and TRBJ1-2, with 8 bases that match TRBD1. V was clipped by 6 bases and J by 5 bases; unmatched bases: 8. Germline V gene lookup returns CDR1 LNHDA and CDR2 SQIVND (reference sequence). This CDR3 is 14 amino acids long. The CDR3 coding sequence is TGTGCCAGTAGCCCAGGACAGGGAGTATATGGCTACACCTTC. Protein sequence: CASSPGQGVYGYTF.

V gene TRBV18 combines with J gene TRBJ2-2, with a tentative D call TRBD1 (5 bases). CDR3 size: 16 residues. Trimming took 3 bases from V and 0 from J, leaving 11 bases between them. Germline lookup yields CDR1 KGHSH and CDR2 LQKENI. The CDR3 region is CASSPDTVSNTGELFF. In DNA form, the CDR3 reads TGTGCCAGCTCACCGGACACCGTTTCGAACACCGGGGAGCTGTTTTTT.